The TCR beta chain described here comes from a study of CD8+ T cells in alopecia areata. RNA, once extracted, was reverse transcribed into cDNA for use as the sequencing template. TCRdb's copy holds only in-frame clones and misses some; the assay was immunoSEQ multiplex PCR. The sample includes under 150,000 clones, approximately 60% seen only once; the top ten take around 5.4%. The CDR3 totals 15 residues. V shed 4 bases, J shed 4 bases, and the junction held 10 bases outside the gene matches. Germline loops: CDR1 SQVTM, CDR2 ANQGSEA. Treatment here: oral pan-JAK inhibitor, 5-10 mg twice daily. The gene calls are TRBV29-1 and TRBJ2-3; 8 nucleotides line up with TRBD2. The receptor was derived from a human donor with alopecia areata. The specimen comprised CD4+ T cells sorted from blood, sampled at week 4, from a patient treated with tofacitinib. CDR3 loop: CSVGTTSGSADTQYF. Written as DNA, the CDR3 is TGCAGCGTTGGTACCACTAGCGGTAGTGCAGATACGCAGTATTTT.